The clone carrying this T cell receptor beta chain has just a few counts. Its specificity is unknown. This sample is part of a study of T cells after yellow fever vaccination. Study-wide findings and caveats: Across the CD4 and CD8 compartments, a small share of clonotypes was present in both.

The CDR3 is 15 amino acids. After removal of 2 bases from V and 0 bases from J, the junction contained 4 bases not matched to a gene. Germline V gene data show CDR1 as DFQATT and CDR2 as SNEGSKA (reference sequence). One entry per CDR3 protein results from TCRdb running MiXCR on the 5' RACE reads. This sample has approximately 600,000 distinct CDR3 sequences, with approximately 13% found just once. This TCR was sampled from a man aged 25 to 40 who received the YFV17D yellow fever vaccine. Sample: PBMCs, taken on the day of the yellow fever booster vaccination. The rearrangement joins TRBV20-1 to TRBJ1-3; TRBD1 agrees at 7 bases. The CDR3 nucleotides read TGCAGTGCTAGAACAGGGGCGAGCTCTGGAAACACCATATATTTT. This translates into CSARTGASSGNTIYF.